This is a list of T cell receptor beta chains from one sample in a study of T cells after yellow fever vaccination. Using its own MiXCR run on the 5' RACE reads, TCRdb lists one record per CDR3 protein. The sample carries approximately 110,000 distinct CDR3 sequences, under 8% recorded once. The source material was CD4+ T cells sorted from PBMCs, sampled more than 8 days after the first yellow fever vaccination. The receptors shown here come from a man aged 18 to 29 who received the YFV17D yellow fever vaccine. Both conserved end residues are part of each CDR3. A D gene is named only where the DNA matches it firmly. Clone size is given for some rows only: seen once, a few or many times, or a class if the clone is expanded.

J gene	V gene	D gene	clone size	CDR3 protein	CDR3 DNA
TRBJ2-3	TRBV5-1	TRBD1	.	CASRWGPRGTTDTQYF	TGCGCCAGCAGGTGGGGGCCCAGGGGGACCACAGATACGCAGTATTTT
TRBJ2-1	TRBV20-1	TRBD2	few	CCARLAGGQSSYNEQFF	TGCTGTGCTAGGCTAGCGGGGGGGCAGAGCTCCTACAATGAGCAGTTCTTC
TRBJ2-7	TRBV7-2	TRBD1	few	CASSSTGGDEQYF	TGTGCCAGCAGCTCGACAGGGGGCGACGAGCAGTACTTC
TRBJ1-3	TRBV19	.	many	CASTRGGAQGNTIYF	TGTGCCAGTACCCGCGGGGGGGCACAAGGAAACACCATATATTTT
TRBJ2-5	TRBV7-7	.	many	CASSLMFQETQYF	TGTGCTAGCAGCCTGATGTTCCAAGAGACCCAGTACTTC
TRBJ2-1	TRBV27	.	many	CASSFDPWRSPYNEQFF	TGTGCCAGCAGTTTCGACCCCTGGAGGAGTCCCTACAATGAGCAGTTCTTC
TRBJ2-6	TRBV29-1	.	many	CSAGSSGANVLTF	TGCAGTGCTGGAAGCTCTGGGGCCAACGTCCTGACTTTC
TRBJ1-1	TRBV6-4	.	many	CATLLALNTEAFF	TGTGCCACTCTCTTAGCCTTGAACACTGAAGCTTTCTTT
TRBJ1-1	TRBV7-3	.	many	CASNPLAGVLNTEAFF	TGTGCCAGCAACCCCCTGGCAGGGGTGCTGAACACTGAAGCTTTCTTT
TRBJ2-2	TRBV5-1	.	many	CASSFSGSTGELFF	TGCGCCAGCAGCTTTTCAGGGTCCACCGGGGAGCTGTTTTTT
TRBJ1-1	TRBV7-8	.	many	CASSLNARGLGLTFF	TGTGCCAGCAGCTTAAATGCGAGAGGACTGGGCCTAACTTTCTTT
TRBJ1-1	TRBV6-1	.	many	CASTGGAKRRSEAFF	TGTGCCAGCACCGGAGGGGCAAAGAGACGATCTGAAGCTTTCTTT
TRBJ2-3	TRBV4-3	.	few	CASSLHRALLTDTQYF	TGCGCCAGCAGCCTTCACCGGGCCCTACTAACAGATACGCAGTATTTT
TRBJ2-7	TRBV5-1	TRBD1	many	CASSLQGQASDEQYF	TGCGCCAGCAGCTTACAGGGACAGGCGTCCGACGAGCAGTACTTC
TRBJ2-5	TRBV20-1	.	.	CSVPDGGPLGETQYF	TGCAGTGTTCCCGACGGGGGGCCCCTGGGGGAGACCCAGTACTTC
TRBJ2-3	TRBV12-3/TRBV12-4	.	many	CASRSPRLRPDTQYF	TGTGCCAGCAGGAGCCCTAGGCTAAGGCCAGATACGCAGTATTTT